This T cell receptor beta chain was captured in a study of shared clonotypes between healthy human individuals. Study findings and constraints: Represented genetic and exposure-history diversity was restricted by having few donors.

The repertoire was sequenced with immunoSEQ multiplex PCR; TCRdb's copy has only in-frame clones and lacks some. The sample contains some 2 million clones, less than 95% of which appear only once. Naive CD8 cells were CD45RO-negative, positively selected for CCR7, excluding terminally differentiated effector memory CD45RA+ cells. Every one of the donors was a Caucasian adult that lived in Nashville, Tennessee. In the case of this clone: Its cognate antigen is unknown.

The specimen sequenced was naive CD8+ T cells sorted from blood. The sequence came from a man aged 18-30 years in good health.

CDR3 nucleotide sequence: TGTGCCAGCAGTTACTCGTGGGGGACAGGCTACACCTTC. Translating gives CASSYSWGTGYTF. The V gene is TRBV6-5, the J gene TRBJ1-2; a weak D match, TRBD1 (6 bases). Germline V gene sequence: CDR1 MNHEY, CDR2 SVGAGI. The CDR3 covers 13 residues. V dropped 0 bases and J dropped 8 bases, with 10 bases sitting between them.